One TCR beta chain is described in this entry. Antigen specificity is unknown. The entry originates in a study of CD8 T cells in ankylosing spondylitis. The CDR3 totals 15 residues. V dropped 0 bases and J dropped 7; count of bases not matched to a gene: 6. CDR1 and CDR2 from the germline V gene are GTSNPN and SVGIG (reference sequence). TCRdb reprocessed the 5' RACE reads via MiXCR and lists one record per CDR3 protein. The profile shows 700,000 or so distinct CDR3 sequences, around 17% of them singletons. Study outcomes and limitations: In ankylosing spondylitis blood, a motif of seven to nine highly homologous TCR beta variants appeared characteristic.

The sequencing input was blood, either unsorted or a sorted T cell fraction (not recorded which). This sequence originates from a male donor with ankylosing spondylitis. The chain has TRBV30 and TRBJ2-2, with TRBD2 identical over 9 bases. The CDR3 region has the DNA TGTGCCTGGAGTGTATATAGCGGGGGCGGCGGGGAGCTGTTTTTT. Protein sequence: CAWSVYSGGGGELFF.